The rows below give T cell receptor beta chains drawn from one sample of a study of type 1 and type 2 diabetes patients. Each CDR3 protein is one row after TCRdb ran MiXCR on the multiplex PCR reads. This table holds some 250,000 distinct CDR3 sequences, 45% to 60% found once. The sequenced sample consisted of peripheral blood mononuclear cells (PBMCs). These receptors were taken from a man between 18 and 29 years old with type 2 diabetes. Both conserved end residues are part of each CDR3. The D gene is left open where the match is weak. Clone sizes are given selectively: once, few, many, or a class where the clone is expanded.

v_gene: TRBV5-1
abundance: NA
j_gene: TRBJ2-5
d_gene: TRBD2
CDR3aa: CASSTGGEETQYF
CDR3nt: TGCGCCAGCAGCACGGGGGGGGAGGAGACCCAGTACTTC

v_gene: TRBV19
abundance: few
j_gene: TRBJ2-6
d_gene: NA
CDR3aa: CASSMIRDSGANVLTF
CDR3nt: TGTGCCAGTAGTATGATCCGGGACTCTGGGGCCAACGTCCTGACTTTC

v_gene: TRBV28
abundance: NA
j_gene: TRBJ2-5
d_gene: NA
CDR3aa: CASIEGGEETQYF
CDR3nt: TGTGCCAGCATCGAAGGGGGGGAAGAGACCCAGTACTTC

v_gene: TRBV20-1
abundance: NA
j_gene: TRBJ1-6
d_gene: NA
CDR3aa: CSIRATTYNSPLHF
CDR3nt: TGCAGTATTAGAGCGACCACCTATAATTCACCCCTCCACTTT

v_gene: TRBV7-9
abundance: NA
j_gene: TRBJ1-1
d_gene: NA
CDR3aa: CASSRKTEAFF
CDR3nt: TGTGCCAGCAGCAGGAAGACGGAAGCTTTCTTT

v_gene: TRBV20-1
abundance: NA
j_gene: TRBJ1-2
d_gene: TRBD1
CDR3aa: CSARGTGNYGYTF
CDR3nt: TGCAGTGCTAGGGGGACAGGGAACTATGGCTACACCTTC

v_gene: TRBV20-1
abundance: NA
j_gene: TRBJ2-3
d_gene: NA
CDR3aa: CSARDLLSGFSDTQYF
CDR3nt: TGCAGTGCTAGAGATTTATTAAGCGGGTTCAGCGATACGCAGTATTTT

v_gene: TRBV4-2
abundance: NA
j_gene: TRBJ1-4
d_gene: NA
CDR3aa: CASSLSGGAEKLFF
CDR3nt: TGTGCCAGCAGCCTCTCCGGGGGGGCTGAAAAACTGTTTTTT

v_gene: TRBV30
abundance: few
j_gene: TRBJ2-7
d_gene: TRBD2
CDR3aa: CAWSVPVTSAHYEQYF
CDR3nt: TGTGCCTGGAGTGTACCCGTGACTAGCGCCCACTACGAGCAGTACTTC

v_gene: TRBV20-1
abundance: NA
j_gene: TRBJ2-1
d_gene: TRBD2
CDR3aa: CSADSGTSVDEQFF
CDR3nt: TGCAGTGCCGATTCCGGGACTAGCGTTGATGAGCAGTTCTTC

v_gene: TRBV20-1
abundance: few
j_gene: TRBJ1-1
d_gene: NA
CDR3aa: CSPKRGGTEAFF
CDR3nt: TGCAGTCCTAAAAGGGGTGGCACTGAAGCTTTCTTT

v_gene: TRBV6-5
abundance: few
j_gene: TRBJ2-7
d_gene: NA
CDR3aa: CASSYGGQYEQYF
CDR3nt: TGTGCCAGCAGTTACGGGGGCCAGTACGAGCAGTACTTC

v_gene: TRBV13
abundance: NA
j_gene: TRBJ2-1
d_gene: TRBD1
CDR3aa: CASSSYGTGTNEQFF
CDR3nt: TGTGCCAGCAGCTCTTACGGGACAGGGACCAATGAGCAATTCTTC

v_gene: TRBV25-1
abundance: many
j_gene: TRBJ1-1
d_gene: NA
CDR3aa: CASSEEGHTEAFF
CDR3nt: TGTGCCAGCAGTGAAGAGGGACACACTGAAGCTTTCTTT

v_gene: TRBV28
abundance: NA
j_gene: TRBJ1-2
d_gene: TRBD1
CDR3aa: CASSQGQGATGYTF
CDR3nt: TGTGCCAGCAGCCAGGGACAGGGGGCGACTGGCTACACCTTC